These T cell receptor beta chains were read from a single sample in a study of T cells in Graves' hyperthyroidism and ophthalmopathy. TCRdb fed the multiplex PCR reads into MiXCR, producing one record per CDR3 protein. This repertoire shows 400,000 to 500,000 distinct CDR3 sequences, roughly an eighth found once; its top ten account for less than 20%. Sequenced input: blood. The source is a woman younger than 30 with Graves' hyperthyroidism. CDR3s include the opening cysteine and the closing phenylalanine or tryptophan. Fields, in order: CDR3 protein, CDR3 DNA, clone size, V gene, J gene, D gene. A D gene is named only where the DNA matches it firmly. Clone size, where shown, is once, few, many, or a class for clones that have expanded.

CASSVIPGQGFEQYF	TGTGCCAGTAGTGTCATCCCGGGACAGGGGTTCGAGCAGTACTTC	many	TRBV19	TRBJ2-7	TRBD1
CASSLWGGRYSWTDTQYF	TGTGCCAGCAGCTTGTGGGGCGGGAGGTACTCTTGGACAGATACGCAGTATTTT	many	TRBV11-3	TRBJ2-3	TRBD2
CASSLASGNTIYF	TGTGCCAGCAGTTTAGCCTCTGGAAACACCATATATTTT	many	TRBV12-3/TRBV12-4	TRBJ1-3	NA
CASSLEADEETQYF	TGTGCCAGCAGCTTAGAAGCGGATGAAGAGACCCAGTACTTC	many	TRBV11-3	TRBJ2-5	NA
CASSQGYARARAFF	TGTGCCAGCAGCCAAGGATATGCTCGGGCAAGGGCTTTCTTT	many	TRBV14	TRBJ1-1	NA
CASNPIRGVTGELFF	TGTGCCAGCAACCCCATCAGGGGGGTCACCGGGGAGCTGTTTTTT	few	TRBV12-3/TRBV12-4	TRBJ2-2	NA
CASSTGQRPSGPYNEQFF	TGTGCCAGTAGTACTGGACAGCGCCCTAGCGGGCCTTACAATGAGCAGTTCTTC	many	TRBV19	TRBJ2-1	TRBD2
CASSSGGRNTEAFF	TGTGCCAGCAGTTCAGGGGGCAGGAACACTGAAGCTTTCTTT	many	TRBV6-1	TRBJ1-1	TRBD1
CASKLADLIPVYNEQFF	TGTGCCAGCAAACTAGCGGACCTGATTCCGGTCTACAATGAGCAGTTCTTC	few	TRBV7-8	TRBJ2-1	TRBD2
CASSQQGLAGREQFF	TGTGCCAGCAGCCAACAGGGACTAGCGGGACGTGAGCAGTTCTTC	many	TRBV3-1	TRBJ2-1	TRBD2
CASSQGDSTYLAKNIQYF	TGTGCCAGCAGCCAAGGGGACTCCACCTACTTAGCCAAAAACATTCAGTACTTC	many	TRBV3-1	TRBJ2-4	NA
CAISVQGDFTEAFF	TGTGCCATCAGTGTCCAGGGGGACTTCACTGAAGCTTTCTTT	many	TRBV10-3	TRBJ1-1	TRBD1
CASSLGKGTGFYNEQFF	TGTGCCAGCAGCTTGGGTAAGGGGACGGGCTTCTACAATGAGCAGTTCTTC	NA	TRBV11-3	TRBJ2-1	NA
CASSFNREGEQYF	TGTGCCAGCAGCTTTAACCGGGAGGGTGAGCAGTACTTC	many	TRBV7-3	TRBJ2-7	TRBD2
CASSLVASGTQETQYF	TGCGCCAGCAGCTTGGTGGCTAGCGGAACTCAAGAGACCCAGTACTTC	few	TRBV5-1	TRBJ2-5	TRBD2
CASSLGTGEGHNEQFF	TGCGCCAGCAGCCTGGGGACAGGCGAGGGGCACAATGAGCAGTTCTTC	once	TRBV5-1	TRBJ2-1	TRBD1
CARNSGSGYNEQFF	TGTGCCAGAAATAGCGGGAGTGGATACAATGAGCAGTTCTTC	many	TRBV30	TRBJ2-1	TRBD2
CSARDFGGTSTDTQYF	TGCAGTGCTAGAGATTTCGGCGGAACAAGCACAGATACGCAGTATTTT	NA	TRBV20-1	TRBJ2-3	NA
CSVEKTGSGTEAFF	TGCAGCGTTGAAAAGACAGGGTCGGGCACTGAAGCTTTCTTT	many	TRBV29-1	TRBJ1-1	TRBD1
CSANRAGANVLTF	TGCAGTGCAAACAGGGCTGGGGCCAACGTCCTGACTTTC	NA	TRBV20-1	TRBJ2-6	NA
CASSLGQAGNTIYF	TGTGCCAGCAGCTTAGGACAAGCTGGAAACACCATATATTTT	NA	TRBV11-2	TRBJ1-3	NA
CATYRPGQKHEAFF	TGTGCCACTTACCGACCAGGACAGAAACATGAAGCTTTCTTT	NA	TRBV6-1	TRBJ1-1	NA
CASSLDGTVDNEQFF	TGTGCCAGCAGCTTAGATGGAACAGTAGACAATGAGCAGTTCTTC	many	TRBV11-2	TRBJ2-1	NA
CASSSDTYSNQPQHF	TGTGCCAGCAGTTCGGACACCTATAGCAATCAGCCCCAGCATTTT	many	TRBV28	TRBJ1-5	NA
CASSDLDLGGNQPQHF	TGTGCCAGCAGCGACCTGGACCTGGGGGGCAATCAGCCCCAGCATTTT	NA	TRBV7-9	TRBJ1-5	NA
CASSQERTSGGYNEQFF	TGTGCCAGCAGCCAAGAAAGGACTAGCGGGGGGTACAATGAGCAGTTCTTC	NA	TRBV3-1	TRBJ2-1	TRBD2
CASSLWGSEQYF	TGTGCCAGCAGTTTATGGGGTTCCGAGCAGTACTTC	NA	TRBV28	TRBJ2-7	NA
CSVEGETSRSREYNERFF	TGCAGCGTTGAAGGAGAGACTAGCAGGAGTCGGGAATACAATGAGCGGTTCTTC	NA	TRBV29-1	TRBJ2-1	TRBD2
CATSDYPRANEQFF	TGTGCCACCAGTGATTACCCTAGGGCCAATGAGCAGTTCTTC	many	TRBV24-1	TRBJ2-1	NA
CASSLLGGDTEAFF	TGTGCCAGCAGCCTACTGGGGGGGGACACTGAAGCTTTCTTT	many	TRBV6-1	TRBJ1-1	NA
CASSDGVGGNQPQHF	TGTGCCAGCAGCGACGGGGTTGGGGGCAATCAGCCCCAGCATTTT	many	TRBV3-1	TRBJ1-5	NA
CGGGREVSGANVLTF	TGCGGAGGGGGGCGGGAGGTCTCTGGGGCCAACGTCCTGACTTTC	many	TRBV20-1	TRBJ2-6	TRBD2
CASSSRENYGYTF	TGCGCCAGCAGCTCCAGGGAAAACTATGGCTACACCTTC	few	TRBV5-1	TRBJ1-2	NA
CSASPGGGAQPQHF	TGCAGTGCTAGTCCAGGGGGTGGGGCTCAGCCCCAGCATTTT	few	TRBV20-1	TRBJ1-5	TRBD1
CATSDLKRSQETQYF	TGTGCCACCAGTGACCTAAAGCGCTCCCAAGAAACCCAGTACTTC	many	TRBV24-1	TRBJ2-5	NA
CASSKGGKVLGNTIYF	TGTGCCAGCAGCAAAGGCGGCAAGGTCCTGGGAAACACCATATATTTT	once	TRBV11-2	TRBJ1-3	NA
CASSYRTSLSEQYF	TGTGCCAGCAGTTACAGGACTAGTTTAAGCGAGCAGTACTTC	few	TRBV6-6	TRBJ2-7	TRBD2
CASSMAASDSPLHF	TGTGCCAGTAGTATGGCGGCCTCGGATTCACCCCTCCACTTT	many	TRBV19	TRBJ1-6	NA
CATSDSFGTDPDTQYF	TGTGCCACCAGTGATTCCTTCGGGACAGATCCAGATACGCAGTATTTT	many	TRBV24-1	TRBJ2-3	TRBD1
CASSYGGVTEAFF	TGTGCCAGCAGTTACGGGGGAGTCACTGAAGCTTTCTTT	many	TRBV6-5	TRBJ1-1	NA
CASSESGRDATEAFF	TGTGCCAGCAGTGAGTCAGGCAGGGATGCCACTGAAGCTTTCTTT	many	TRBV2	TRBJ1-1	NA
CASSLFGSAEAFF	TGTGCCAGCAGCTTGTTCGGGAGTGCTGAAGCTTTCTTT	NA	TRBV5-6	TRBJ1-1	NA
CASSSSGNSYEQYF	TGCGCCAGCAGCTCCAGCGGGAACTCCTACGAGCAGTACTTC	few	TRBV5-1	TRBJ2-7	TRBD2
CSVEGLDIQYF	TGCAGCGTTGAAGGTTTGGACATTCAGTACTTC	many	TRBV29-1	TRBJ2-4	NA
CASSPESEEQFF	TGTGCCAGCAGCCCAGAGAGCGAGGAGCAGTTCTTC	NA	TRBV11-2	TRBJ2-1	NA
CASGARGGDTQYF	TGTGCTAGTGGCGCGAGGGGAGGAGATACGCAGTATTTT	NA	TRBV12-5	TRBJ2-3	NA
CASSLDINTEAFF	TGTGCCAGCAGCTTAGATATAAACACTGAAGCTTTCTTT	many	TRBV11-3	TRBJ1-1	NA
CASSVLAGSNNEQFF	TGTGCCAGCAGTGTACTAGCGGGATCGAACAATGAGCAGTTCTTC	many	TRBV2	TRBJ2-1	TRBD2
CATSDGTASGTSGRVSTDTQYF	TGTGCCACCAGTGATGGGACAGCCTCTGGGACTAGCGGGAGAGTAAGCACAGATACGCAGTATTTT	many	TRBV24-1	TRBJ2-3	TRBD2
CASSLGAGSNQPQHF	TGTGCCAGCAGCTTAGGCGCGGGTAGCAATCAGCCCCAGCATTTT	few	TRBV11-2	TRBJ1-5	NA
CASSQGLAGGYEQYF	TGCGCCAGCAGCCAAGGACTAGCGGGAGGCTACGAGCAGTACTTC	many	TRBV4-1	TRBJ2-7	TRBD2
CASGRVDNSPLHF	TGTGCCAGCGGCAGGGTCGATAATTCACCCCTCCACTTT	many	TRBV12-3/TRBV12-4	TRBJ1-6	NA
CAISGPGGTMGTDTQYF	TGTGCCATCAGTGGGCCTGGAGGGACGATGGGAACAGATACGCAGTATTTT	many	TRBV10-3	TRBJ2-3	NA
CASTGLRGNNEAFF	TGTGCCAGCACCGGGCTGAGGGGTAACAATGAAGCTTTCTTT	many	TRBV2	TRBJ1-1	NA
CASSKSRPPNTEAFF	TGTGCCAGCAGCAAGTCCCGACCGCCGAACACTGAAGCTTTCTTT	many	TRBV6-1	TRBJ1-1	NA
CASSRAQGLETQYF	TGTGCCAGCAGTCGGGCACAGGGGCTCGAGACCCAGTACTTC	NA	TRBV6-1	TRBJ2-5	TRBD1
CASSYAPWGYNEQFF	TGTGCCAGCAGTTATGCTCCCTGGGGGTACAATGAGCAGTTCTTC	many	TRBV6-1	TRBJ2-1	NA
CASSVGGAGSYGYTF	TGTGCCAGCAGCGTAGGGGGTGCAGGGTCCTATGGCTACACCTTC	NA	TRBV9	TRBJ1-2	NA
CASSFVREETQYF	TGTGCCAGCAGCTTTGTAAGGGAAGAGACCCAGTACTTC	many	TRBV7-9	TRBJ2-5	NA
CATSRSLAGGPVGNEQFF	TGTGCCACCAGCAGATCACTAGCGGGAGGGCCCGTTGGGAATGAGCAGTTCTTC	many	TRBV15	TRBJ2-1	TRBD2